This T cell receptor (beta chain) was sequenced for a study of shared clonotypes between healthy human individuals (dated by TCRdb to 2018 to 2021). Study-wide context: A couple of women and a few men aged 18 to 49 years were included in the cohort. To increase sequencing depth and limit assay-specific biases, different laboratories used diverse techniques to prepare libraries and sequence TCR repertoires. Leukapheresis yielded between about 0.94 and 10 billion PBMCs per donor. For each donor, CD4 naive and CD4 memory were each given three plates, CD8 naive was given two plates, and CD8 memory was given one plate. The study deeply sequenced blood TCR repertoires of several healthy adults to estimate repertoire size and the extent of clonotype sharing between individuals. Results the study describes overall, beyond this receptor: Even with the large sequencing depth, rarefaction of the sorted-subset datasets indicated that sequencing was incomplete. When several donors were compared, the shared fraction of clonotypes was about 5.5% for naive CD4, roughly 3.4% for naive CD8, roughly 2.3% for memory CD4, and 0.3% to 0.5% for memory CD8. The small number of donors limited the genetic and exposure-history diversity represented. Compared with non-shared clonotypes, clonotypes shared by all four sorted-subset donors had higher generation probabilities. Sampling was restricted to blood, and TCR repertoires in tissues likely differ from the TCR repertoires found in blood. Naive subsets generally had larger estimated clonotype richness than memory subsets did. Pairwise subsampling led to the expectation that sequencing depth would affect the degree of clonotype sharing among donors.

TCR CDR3 regions were amplified from genomic DNA by multiplex PCR using the deep immunoSEQ assay. Extracted genomic DNA from each cell subset was distributed evenly across all wells of several immunoSEQ 96-well plates, and each plate was treated as a replicate. Each replicate PCR for sorted subsets received 200 ng genomic DNA, equal to 30,000 or so T cell genomes. Purified libraries were measured with a Qubit 3.0 fluorometer, size-checked on a Bioanalyzer 2100, and measured again with the KAPA Library Quantification kit. Every immunoSEQ 96-well plate was sequenced on a dedicated single-read 150-cycle Illumina NextSeq 550 flow cell. The study's processing was this. Because the immunoSEQ output held only junctional sequences and lacked quality scores, the filtering could not match the filtering applied to full-length reads. Sequences were annotated with PyIR, a Python wrapper for IgBLAST v1.9, and V/J genes and CDR3 were assigned using IMGT germline references. Reads were removed for weak V/J assignments (E-value above 1e-6), missing CDR3, stop codons, out-of-frame junctions, or ambiguous translated residues. V3J clonotypes were defined as sequences sharing an identical inferred V gene, J gene, and CDR3 amino acid sequence. Percentage overlap between repertoires was computed as shared unique clonotypes divided by the size of the smaller repertoire. Three approaches were used to assess repertoire richness: RTK rarefaction, the Chao1 estimator, and Recon v2.1 estimates of unobserved clonotypes. OLGA was used to compute generation probabilities for all TCRbeta clonotypes that the gDNA method yielded from four donors. Held by TCRdb, this immuneACCESS table contains in-frame sequences only and omits some clones. Under half of the omission traces to an unresolved V gene where checked; the cause of the rest is unknown. That table is the source of V, J and clone size, and D and trimming were worked out from the DNA. Here the sample has some 740,000 clones; 80% to 95% occur a single time. The top ten clonotypes cover less than 25% of the sample.

For the CD8 naive samples, CD45RO-negative cells were positively selected for CCR7, yielding a CD45RA+CCR7+ population from which TemRA cells were excluded. Donors were healthy HIV-negative adults with no recently reported acute infections or vaccinations. Every donor was a Caucasian adult living in Nashville, Tennessee, USA. Blood was obtained by leukapheresis, after which PBMCs were separated by Ficoll-Histopaque density gradient centrifugation and cryopreserved in liquid nitrogen vapor phase. Analytical flow cytometry was used to check the purity and quantity of each magnetically sorted T cell population. Each sorted fraction had its genomic DNA isolated and then quantified by UV absorbance on a Nanodrop 2000c. The CDR3 runs 13 amino acids, cysteine and phenylalanine included. Of the read, only the CDR3 DNA is kept; its 39 bases are in frame from base 1. Cut back by 0 bases and 0 bases, the V and J ends lie 6 bases apart. Based on the germline V gene (reference sequence), the CDR1 and CDR2 sequences are GTSNPN and SVGIG.

A word on this clone: This clone's antigen is unknown. No base quality values were provided; no much bigger clone lies one nucleotide off. The same CDR3 arises from other DNA sequences in this sample as well.

The chain is encoded by TRBV30 joined to TRBJ2-7; D gene: possibly TRBD2, on 6 matching bases. The sample was naive CD8+ T cells sorted from blood. The meaning of the sample's cell subset or site label: CD45RA+CCR7+. The TCR sequence derives from a man aged 30 to 39 in good health. This receptor has the CDR3 CAWSVGGSYEQYF. The sequenced DNA is TGTGCCTGGAGTGTCGGGGGCTCCTACGAGCAGTACTTC.